Each of the 17 T cell receptor beta chains below was sequenced from the same sample in a study of control samples from healthy donors and cancer patients. Clones were sequenced by immunoSEQ multiplex PCR, and TCRdb holds only the in-frame ones, with some missing. The repertoire includes roughly 93,000 clones, around 90% of them detected once, and roughly 9.7% sits in the top ten. The specimen was PBMCs. These TCRs come from a woman aged 45-65 years with colorectal cancer.

The J gene is TRBJ2-5, the V gene TRBV7-2; tentative D call: TRBD2 (6 bases). The germline gives CDR1 SGHTA, CDR2 FQGNSA. This CDR3 is built from 18 residues. The germline V and J ends were trimmed by 3 bases and 3 bases, with 23 bases remaining between them. The CDR3 DNA sequence: TGTGCCAGCAGCTTCCGCTGGCGGGGCCCTTATACGAAAGAGACCCAGTACTTC. Encoded protein: CASSFRWRGPYTKETQYF.

This clone was seen only once. The chain employs TRBV7-8 and TRBJ2-1; D not resolved. This CDR3 is built from 11 residues. V gave up 5 bases and J gave up 9 bases, with 8 bases separating them. Germline V gene sequence: CDR1 SGHVS, CDR2 FQNEAQ. CDR3 bases: TGTGCCAGCAGCCCTGATCCTGAGCAGTTCTTC. Its translation: CASSPDPEQFF.

This clone occurred once. A read error may produce the germline difference seen at one junction end. The rearrangement uses TRBV7-8 and TRBJ2-1; the match to TRBD1 covers 9 bases. The germline gives CDR1 SGHVS, CDR2 FQNEAQ. The CDR3 consists of 13 residues. CDR3: CASRPGQGHEQLF. The CDR3 DNA reads TGTGCCAGCAGACCGGGACAGGGCCATGAGCAGCTCTTC. Full variable domain (outside the CDR3, taken from reference TRBV7-8 and TRBJ2-1): GAGVSQSPRYKVAKRGQDVALRCDPISGHVSLFWYQQALGQGPEFLTYFQNEAQLDKSGLPSDRFFAERPEGSVSTLKIQRTQQEDSAVYLCASRPGQGHEQLFGPGTRLTVL.

This chain links TRBV9 with TRBJ2-3; 8 nucleotides agree with TRBD2. V lost 4 bases to trimming and J lost 6 bases; unmatched junction nucleotides: 7. The CDR3 sequence is 14 residues long. Germline V gene sequence: CDR1 SGDLS, CDR2 YYNGEE. The CDR3 coding sequence is TGTGCCAGCAGCCCCACGGGGGGGCGGGATACGCAGTATTTT. Its translation is CASSPTGGRDTQYF.

The genes are TRBV10-3 and TRBJ2-3, with D perhaps matching TRBD1 (5 bases). Per germline, CDR1 ENHRY and CDR2 SYGVKD. This CDR3 has 15 amino acids. Trimming shortened V by 4 bases and J by 0 bases, and 11 bases separated the two germline ends. CDR3: CAISVGALSTDTQYF. The CDR3 DNA follows: TGTGCCATCAGTGTTGGGGCGCTTAGCACAGATACGCAGTATTTT.

This chain uses TRBV6-1 with TRBJ2-7, with 9 bases that match TRBD1. Germline V lookup: CDR1 MNHNS, CDR2 SASEGT. The CDR3 is 15 amino acids. V shed 3 bases and J 2 bases; nucleotides not matched to a gene: 5. DNA of the CDR3: TGTGCCAGCAGTGACCCCGGGACAGGGACCTACGAGCAGTACGTC. Amino acid sequence: CASSDPGTGTYEQYV.

CDR3 amino acids: CASTLGGNSGNTIYF. The CDR3 region has the DNA TGTGCCAGCACCCTGGGTGGCAACTCTGGAAACACCATATATTTT. The chain uses TRBV6-5 and TRBJ1-3; D gene unclear. This CDR3 is 15 amino acids long. Trimming took 7 bases from V and 0 from J, leaving 13 bases between them. Germline V lookup: CDR1 MNHEY, CDR2 SVGAGI.

The chain employs TRBV7-9 and TRBJ1-1, with unresolved D. This CDR3 contains 12 residues. Trimming removed 0 bases at V and 7 bases at J, with 6 bases between. Germline V lookup: CDR1 SEHNR, CDR2 FQNEAQ (reference sequence). CDR3 DNA: TGTGCCAGCAGCTTAGCAGACTTTGAAGCTTTCTTT. The encoded protein is CASSLADFEAFF.

The chain employs TRBV14 and TRBJ2-3; D gene ambiguous. Germline CDR1 SGHDN, CDR2 FVKESK. V was cut by 0 bases and J by 6 bases, with 7 bases left in between. This CDR3 is 13 amino acids long. DNA of the CDR3: TGTGCCAGCAGCCAAGATCAGCAGGATACGCAGTATTTT. The encoded protein is CASSQDQQDTQYF.

The chain employs TRBV18 and TRBJ1-4; D is unclear. Trimming removed 6 bases from V and 6 bases from J, with 11 bases in between. The CDR3 is 13 amino acids. Germline CDR1 reads KGHSH; CDR2 reads LQKENI. Here the CDR3 reads CASSRLSDEKLFF. In nucleotides, the CDR3 is TGTGCCAGCTCGCGGTTGAGTGATGAAAAACTGTTTTTT. The full variable domain, in which reference TRBV18 and TRBJ1-4 provide the parts outside the CDR3, is NAGVMQNPRHLVRRRGQEARLRCSPMKGHSHVYWYRQLPEEGLKFMVYLQKENIIDESGMPKERFSAEFPKEGPSILRIQQVVRGDSAAYFCASSRLSDEKLFFGSGTQLSVL.

The J gene is TRBJ1-4, the V gene TRBV28, with D maybe TRBD1 (6 bases). Germline CDR1 is MDHEN and CDR2 is SYDVKM. V was shortened by 5 bases and J by 8 bases, with 9 bases between the two germline ends. The CDR3 runs to 12 residues. The CDR3 protein is CASSQGGEKLFF. Here the CDR3 DNA reads TGTGCCAGCAGTCAAGGGGGGGAAAAACTGTTTTTT.

The rearrangement uses TRBV7-2 and TRBJ2-2; no clear D gene. The CDR3 runs to 14 residues. Trimming pared 1 base from V and 6 bases from J, leaving 9 bases between. CDR1 SGHTA and CDR2 FQGNSA come from the germline V gene. The CDR3, as DNA: TGTGCCAGCAGCTTAGAACCAAGCGCCGGGGAGCTGTTTTTT. This codes for CASSLEPSAGELFF.

The rearrangement uses TRBV6-5 and TRBJ2-7; a weak D match, TRBD1 (5 bases). There are 16 residues in the CDR3. Germline V gives CDR1 MNHEY, CDR2 SVGAGI. The V end lost 0 bases, the J end lost 3 bases, and 15 bases lay between the germline ends. DNA for the CDR3: TGTGCCAGCAGTTACTCGAGATGGACAAATGACTACGAGCAGTACGTC. It is translated as CASSYSRWTNDYEQYV.

The chain carries TRBV7-2 and TRBJ2-3; D may match TRBD1 or TRBD2 (5 bases each). The CDR3 totals 14 residues. V gave up 2 bases and J gave up 3 bases, with 9 bases separating them. CDR1 SGHTA and CDR2 FQGNSA come from the germline V gene. The CDR3: CASSLSWGTDTQYF. The CDR3 DNA sequence: TGTGCCAGCAGCTTATCGTGGGGGACAGATACGCAGTATTTT.

The genes are TRBV28 and TRBJ1-2, with D perhaps matching TRBD1 (5 bases). The V end lost 6 bases, the J end lost 4 bases, and 12 bases lay between the germline ends. CDR3 length: 13 amino acids. The germline V gene encodes CDR1 MDHEN and CDR2 SYDVKM. As DNA, the CDR3 is TGTGCCAGCAGACTCACAGGCCCCTATGGCTACACCTTC. It is translated as CASRLTGPYGYTF.

This clone came up once. V and J are TRBV7-2 and TRBJ2-5; the match to TRBD2 covers 14 bases. The CDR3 has 15 residues. Germline V gives CDR1 SGHTA, CDR2 FQGNSA. The V gene end was trimmed by 4 bases and the J gene end by 4 bases; junction bases not matched to a gene: 2. The CDR3 here is CASSSGTSGGETQYF. CDR3 DNA sequence: TGTGCCAGCAGCTCAGGGACTAGCGGGGGAGAGACCCAGTACTTC.

J is TRBJ2-1 and V is TRBV6-2 or TRBV6-3, with 8 bases aligning to TRBD2. Germline trimming cut 6 bases from V and 5 bases from J; bases unmatched to any gene: 9. The CDR3 totals 15 residues. Per germline, CDR1 MNHEY and CDR2 SVGEGT. The CDR3 protein is CASSPGGGFNNEQFF. CDR3 DNA: TGTGCCAGCAGCCCCGGGGGGGGGTTTAACAATGAGCAGTTCTTC.